Below are 26 T cell receptor beta chains sequenced from a single sample in a study of blood T cell repertoires in COVID-19. Only in-frame clones appear in the TCRdb table, and some are missing; sequencing was by immunoSEQ multiplex PCR. The table records about 120,000 clones, 65% to 90% of them present only once. Input material: peripheral blood. The receptors derive from a woman aged 80 or over with acute or convalescent COVID-19.

The chain recombines TRBV18 with TRBJ2-5; D call uncertain. Trimming stripped 2 bases from V and 1 base from J, with 5 bases between. The CDR3 is 13 amino acids. The V gene's germline CDR1 is KGHSH and CDR2 LQKENI. As DNA, the CDR3 is TGTGCCAGCTCACCAACATCCCAAGAGACCCAGTACTTC. Protein sequence: CASSPTSQETQYF.

The chain couples TRBV6-2 or TRBV6-3 to TRBJ1-2, with D possibly TRBD1 on 5 matching bases. CDR1 is MNHEY and CDR2 is SVGEGT in the germline V gene. Between the trimmed V and J ends, which lost 5 bases and 4 bases, there was a span of 11 bases. This CDR3 is 13 amino acids long. The CDR3 sequence: CASSPSGGYGYTF. CDR3 DNA sequence: TGTGCCAGCAGTCCCAGCGGGGGCTATGGCTACACCTTC.

This clone showed up just a few times. The V call is TRBV28, the J call TRBJ1-2, with a tentative D call TRBD1 (6 bases). Looked up from germline, CDR1 is MDHEN and CDR2 is SYDVKM. Trimming left V 5 bases short and J 4 bases short, with 11 bases between. The CDR3 is made up of 13 amino acids. CDR3 coding DNA: TGTGCCAGCAGTCAAACAGGGCGCTATGGCTACACCTTC. It yields the protein CASSQTGRYGYTF.

The chain employs TRBV7-3 and TRBJ1-2, with D unresolved. The V gene's germline CDR1 is SGHTA and CDR2 FQGTGA. V was clipped by 0 bases and J by 8 bases, with 10 bases between them. The CDR3 is made up of 13 amino acids. CDR3 nucleotides: TGTGCCAGCAGCTTAACGTCGGCCAGGGGCTACACCTTC. Residues: CASSLTSARGYTF.

J is TRBJ1-1 and V is TRBV5-6; maybe TRBD1 (5 bases). The CDR3 runs to 15 residues. The germline V and J ends were trimmed by 0 bases and 0 bases, with 9 bases remaining between them. CDR1 and CDR2 (germline): SGHDT, YYEEEE. The CDR3 nucleotides are TGTGCCAGCAGCTTGGTTGCCAGGGTGAACACTGAAGCTTTCTTT. Encoded protein: CASSLVARVNTEAFF.

This chain links TRBV6-5 with TRBJ1-5; tentative D call: TRBD1 (5 bases). CDR3 length: 15 residues. V gave up 2 bases and J gave up 5 bases, with 13 bases separating them. Germline V CDR1 and CDR2: MNHEY, SVGAGI. CDR3 in DNA: TGTGCCAGCAGTTACACAGGTACCTTTGATCAGCCCCAGCATTTT. Encoded protein: CASSYTGTFDQPQHF.

The rearrangement joins TRBV4-1 to TRBJ1-1; 7 nucleotides align to TRBD1. This CDR3 contains 16 residues. J was trimmed by 4 bases and V by 3 bases; bases with no gene match: 11. CDR1 is MGHRA and CDR2 is YSYEKL in the germline V gene. CDR3 residues: CASSHGTERYSTEAFF. The DNA of the CDR3 is TGCGCCAGCAGCCACGGGACAGAACGTTACAGCACTGAAGCTTTCTTT.

This clone was observed a handful of times. The chain recombines TRBV13 with TRBJ2-1; 8 bases match TRBD2. The CDR3 length is 15 residues. CDR1 and CDR2 (germline): PRHDT, FYEKMQ (reference sequence). The V gene end was trimmed by 5 bases and the J gene end by 5 bases; junction bases not matched to a gene: 8. The CDR3 region is CASSLDRGGNNEQFF. In DNA form, the CDR3 reads TGTGCCAGCAGCCTCGACCGGGGGGGAAACAATGAGCAGTTCTTC.

This chain links TRBV3-1 (or the pseudogene TRBV3-2) with TRBJ1-2; TRBD1 might be the D (6 bases). Trimming stripped 5 bases from V and 3 bases from J, with 16 bases between. The CDR3 length is 15 residues. Germline V gene sequence: CDR1 LGHDT, CDR2 YNNKEL (reference sequence). The chain's CDR3 is CASSSAKDSHYGYTF. CDR3 sequence (DNA): TGTGCCAGCAGCTCAGCGAAGGACAGCCACTATGGCTACACCTTC.

This clone came up once. V and J are TRBV19 and TRBJ2-5; 7 bases map to TRBD1. With 3 bases clipped from V and 5 bases from J, the junction kept 15 bases outside the gene matches. CDR3 size: 17 residues. The germline V gene encodes CDR1 LNHDA and CDR2 SQIVND (reference sequence). The DNA for the CDR3 is TGTGCCAGTAGTATGGTCCCTACAGGGGTTATTCGGGAGACCCAGTACTTC. This encodes CASSMVPTGVIRETQYF. Full variable domain (outside the CDR3, taken from reference TRBV19 and TRBJ2-5): DGGITQSPKYLFRKEGQNVTLSCEQNLNHDAMYWYRQDPGQGLRLIYYSQIVNDFQKGDIAEGYSVSREKKESFPLTVTSAQKNPTAFYLCASSMVPTGVIRETQYFGPGTRLLVL.

The chain links TRBV19 to TRBJ1-5; D is ambiguous. V lost 1 base and J 3 bases, leaving 10 bases between the germline ends. CDR1 is LNHDA and CDR2 is SQIVND in the germline V gene (reference sequence). This CDR3 is built from 15 residues. CDR3: CASSIGSQVNQPQHF. The CDR3 bases are TGTGCCAGTAGTATAGGGTCACAAGTCAATCAGCCCCAGCATTTT.

The chain joins TRBV12-5 to TRBJ2-1; 13 bases match TRBD2. Germline V gives CDR1 LGHNT, CDR2 FRNRAP. The CDR3 totals 17 residues. Trimming cost V 2 bases and J 3 bases; bases outside gene matches: 4. The CDR3 DNA reads as TGTGCTAGTGGTTTGATACGGACTAGCGGGGGCTACAATGAGCAGTTCTTC. Translation gives CASGLIRTSGGYNEQFF.

Points on this clone: Other DNA sequences from this sample encode an identical CDR3 as well. The J gene is TRBJ1-2, the V gene TRBV29-1; 10 positions match TRBD1. Germline-derived CDR1 and CDR2 are SQVTM and ANQGSEA. V lost 6 bases and J lost 3; bases outside the gene matches: 4. CDR3 size: 13 residues. The CDR3 spells CSVVGQGDYGYTF. The DNA of the CDR3 is TGCAGCGTCGTTGGACAGGGGGACTATGGCTACACCTTC.

The J gene is TRBJ1-4, the V gene TRBV15, with TRBD1 as a possible D gene (6 bases). The V end was cut by 0 bases, the J end by 8 bases, with 16 bases between. The CDR3 totals 16 residues. CDR1 is LNHNV and CDR2 is YYDKDF in the germline V gene (reference sequence). The CDR3 DNA reads TGTGCCACCAGCAGAGATAAGGAAGGGGGTCGAGAAAAACTGTTTTTT. Amino acid sequence: CATSRDKEGGREKLFF.

This chain's CDR3 is CASSIRGQQFF. CDR3 nucleotides: TGTGCCAGCAGCATCAGGGGTCAGCAGTTCTTC. The chain uses TRBV11-2 and TRBJ2-1, with D maybe TRBD1 (6 bases). The CDR3 runs to 11 residues. CDR1 is SGHAT, CDR2 FQNNGV, per germline. V was cut by 5 bases and J by 11 bases, with 10 bases left in between.

The J gene is TRBJ1-2, the V gene TRBV28; D uncertain. The CDR3 runs to 14 residues. Trimming left V 6 bases short and J 0 bases short, with 11 bases between. CDR1 MDHEN and CDR2 SYDVKM come from the germline V gene. CDR3 residues: CASSGSASNYGYTF. As DNA, the CDR3 is TGTGCCAGCAGCGGTTCAGCGTCTAACTATGGCTACACCTTC.

The rearrangement joins TRBV7-3 to TRBJ2-1, with 13 bases fitting TRBD2. Germline CDR1 reads SGHTA; CDR2 reads FQGTGA. The CDR3 spans 17 residues. The V and J ends lost 5 bases and 5 bases, in that order; junction bases with no gene match: 9. Here the CDR3 DNA reads TGTGCCAGCAGCGCCACTAGCGGGGGGGCCACCGACAATGAGCAGTTCTTC. Translation gives CASSATSGGATDNEQFF.

The chain is built from TRBV10-3 and TRBJ2-1; 11 positions agree with TRBD2. There are 15 residues in the CDR3. Germline V gives CDR1 ENHRY, CDR2 SYGVKD. The junction had 7 bases not matched to a gene; V was cut back by 6 bases and J by 6 bases. The CDR3 region has the DNA TGTGCCATCAGCGCCTCGACTAGCGGGGTCAATGAGCAGTTCTTC. Translated, it gives CAISASTSGVNEQFF.

This clone has a single count. The rearrangement links TRBV12-3 or TRBV12-4 to TRBJ2-7; D unclear. Trimming took 2 bases from V and 6 from J, leaving 8 bases between them. CDR3 length: 12 amino acids. Here the CDR3 DNA reads TGTGCCAGCAGTTTACCGGGTACCGAGCAGTACGTC. Translating it yields CASSLPGTEQYV.

This clone has only one observation. The chain carries TRBV5-6 and TRBJ1-2, with TRBD1 matching 8 bases. Germline CDR1 SGHDT, CDR2 YYEEEE. The CDR3 covers 15 residues. The trim removed 2 bases at V and 7 bases at J, leaving 10 bases unmatched. The CDR3 region is CASSFRDRILSGYTF. The CDR3 DNA sequence: TGTGCCAGCAGCTTCCGGGACAGGATTCTATCTGGCTACACCTTC.

The chain is built from TRBV12-3 or TRBV12-4 and TRBJ1-1, with a weak D call TRBD1 (6 bases). The V gene lost 7 bases and the J gene lost 4 bases, with 10 bases spanning the gap. The CDR3 consists of 12 residues. Here the CDR3 reads CASKTGFTEAFF. The CDR3 DNA follows: TGTGCCAGCAAAACAGGGTTCACTGAAGCTTTCTTT.

The CDR3 here is CASSFGSFQETQYF. The CDR3 DNA reads as TGCGCCAGCAGCTTTGGCTCTTTCCAAGAGACCCAGTACTTC. The chain is built from TRBV5-1 and TRBJ2-5; D is undetermined. The germline V gene encodes CDR1 SGHRS and CDR2 YFSETQ. This CDR3 is built from 14 residues. V lost 2 bases and J 1 base, leaving 9 bases between the germline ends.

V and J are TRBV6-5 and TRBJ1-5; perhaps TRBD1 as D (6 bases). V lost 0 bases and J lost 6, with 12 bases in between. The CDR3 length is 15 residues. Per the germline V gene, CDR1 is MNHEY and CDR2 is SVGAGI. CDR3: CASSYSMAGVQPQHF. In nucleotides, the CDR3 is TGTGCCAGCAGTTACTCTATGGCAGGGGTTCAGCCCCAGCATTTT.

The V and J genes are TRBV9 and TRBJ1-2; 7 bases line up with TRBD1. In germline, CDR1 is SGDLS, CDR2 YYNGEE. CDR3 length: 16 residues. V was pared by 0 bases and J by 8 bases, with 13 bases of the junction left unmatched. The CDR3 DNA reads as TGTGCCAGCAGCGTAGCGCCGACAGGGCGTGAACAGGGCTACACCTTC. Translated: CASSVAPTGREQGYTF. Using reference TRBV9 and TRBJ1-2 for the parts outside the CDR3, the full variable domain is DSGVTQTPKHLITATGQRVTLRCSPRSGDLSVYWYQQSLDQGLQFLIQYYNGEERAKGNILERFSAQQFPDLHSELNLSSLELGDSALYFCASSVAPTGREQGYTFGSGTRLTVV.

The table lists this clone with a few counts. The J gene is TRBJ2-7, the V gene TRBV9; 7 bases are shared with TRBD1. Germline V lookup: CDR1 SGDLS, CDR2 YYNGEE. The ends lost 4 bases at V and 4 bases at J; junction bases unmatched: 2. This CDR3 is built from 12 residues. The CDR3 region has the DNA TGTGCCAGCAGCCAACAGGGGTACGAGCAGTACTTC. Translated: CASSQQGYEQYF.

This chain links TRBV4-1 with TRBJ2-3; D ambiguous. V gave up 6 bases and J gave up 1 base, with 29 bases separating them. CDR1 is MGHRA and CDR2 is YSYEKL in the germline V gene. The CDR3 is 20 amino acids. The CDR3 sequence: CASRPGSGRTRSQGTDTQYF. The CDR3, as DNA: TGCGCCAGCAGGCCAGGATCCGGCCGAACACGCAGCCAAGGCACAGATACGCAGTATTTT.